Following are 9 T cell receptor beta chains from one sample sequenced in a study of blood T cell repertoires in COVID-19. TCRdb's copy holds only in-frame clones and misses some; the assay was immunoSEQ multiplex PCR. This sample has roughly 180,000 clones, with about 75% found just once. Sequencing was done on a sample of peripheral blood. The receptors here all came from a woman in her 50s with active or convalescent COVID-19.

This clone appeared a few times. Other DNA sequences in this specimen translate into the identical CDR3. The CDR3 DNA reads TGTGCCAGCAGCTTACGACAGGGAATGAACACTGAAGCTTTCTTT. It specifies CASSLRQGMNTEAFF. This rearrangement joins TRBV7-9 to TRBJ1-1; the match to TRBD1 covers 7 bases. The CDR3 is made up of 15 amino acids. V shed 2 bases and J 0 bases; nucleotides not matched to a gene: 3. From germline, CDR1 is SEHNR and CDR2 FQNEAQ (reference sequence).

The J gene is TRBJ1-5, the V gene TRBV11-2; 12 bases line up with TRBD1. The trim removed 1 base at V and 3 bases at J, leaving 10 bases unmatched. The CDR3 has 19 residues. Looked up from germline, CDR1 is SGHAT and CDR2 is FQNNGV. The CDR3 loop reads CASSLGRDRGRYVNQPQHF. CDR3 nucleotide sequence: TGTGCCAGCAGCTTAGGCCGGGACAGGGGGCGTTACGTCAATCAGCCCCAGCATTTT. The full variable domain, its missing parts supplied by reference TRBV11-2 and TRBJ1-5, is EAGVAQSPRYKIIEKRQSVAFWCNPISGHATLYWYQQILGQGPKLLIQFQNNGVVDDSQLPKDRFSAERLKGVDSTLKIQPAKLEDSAVYLCASSLGRDRGRYVNQPQHFGDGTRLSIL.

The CDR3 sequence is CASSIADFHNSGANVLTF. DNA of the CDR3: TGTGCCAGTAGTATAGCGGACTTCCACAACTCTGGGGCCAACGTCCTGACTTTC. The chain combines TRBV19 with TRBJ2-6, with a possible D match to TRBD2 (5 bases). Germline V CDR1 and CDR2: LNHDA, SQIVND (reference sequence). The CDR3 length is 18 residues. The V end lost 1 base, the J end lost 0 bases, and 13 bases lay between the germline ends. Filled out from reference TRBV19 and TRBJ2-6, the complete variable domain reads DGGITQSPKYLFRKEGQNVTLSCEQNLNHDAMYWYRQDPGQGLRLIYYSQIVNDFQKGDIAEGYSVSREKKESFPLTVTSAQKNPTAFYLCASSIADFHNSGANVLTFGAGSRLTVL.

The chain links TRBV5-1 to TRBJ1-4; D not resolved. Germline V gives CDR1 SGHRS, CDR2 YFSETQ. Trimming pared 5 bases from V and 4 bases from J, leaving 12 bases between. This CDR3 has 14 amino acids. Here the CDR3 reads CASRGGQSNEKLFF. CDR3 sequence (DNA): TGCGCCAGCAGAGGTGGGCAGAGTAATGAAAAACTGTTTTTT.

The gene calls are TRBV4-1 and TRBJ2-7, with D possibly being TRBD1 (6 bases). Trimming cost V 0 bases and J 2 bases, with 14 bases left between them. CDR1 is MGHRA, CDR2 YSYEKL, per germline. The CDR3 extends over 16 amino acids. CDR3 coding DNA: TGCGCCAGCAGCCAAGACCGGAACAGGGCGCCCTACGAGCAGTACTTC. Amino acids: CASSQDRNRAPYEQYF.

J is TRBJ1-5 and V is TRBV30; D is possibly TRBD1 (6 bases). This CDR3 spans 16 amino acids. Germline V lookup: CDR1 GTSNPN, CDR2 SVGIG (reference sequence). V lost 0 bases and J lost 0, with 12 bases in between. The CDR3 region is CAWSVLGAHSNQPQHF. In DNA form, the CDR3 reads TGTGCCTGGAGTGTACTGGGGGCCCATAGCAATCAGCCCCAGCATTTT.

The rearrangement links TRBV28 to TRBJ1-1; 7 nucleotides line up with TRBD1. The length of the CDR3 is 16 residues. Germline V gives CDR1 MDHEN, CDR2 SYDVKM. V lost 5 bases, J lost 0 bases, and 9 bases stayed unmatched. This CDR3 is CASSTRQGGVNTEAFF. The CDR3 coding sequence is TGTGCCAGCAGTACACGACAGGGTGGAGTGAACACTGAAGCTTTCTTT.

V is TRBV18 and J is TRBJ2-5; D not resolved. This CDR3 region has 14 residues. Germline CDR1 reads KGHSH; CDR2 reads LQKENI. The germline V and J ends were trimmed by 3 bases and 0 bases, with 8 bases remaining between them. CDR3 nucleotides: TGTGCCAGCTCACCCAATGCGTACCAAGAGACCCAGTACTTC. This gives the protein CASSPNAYQETQYF.

The rearrangement joins TRBV28 to TRBJ1-2; no clear D. Looked up from germline, CDR1 is MDHEN and CDR2 is SYDVKM. Trimming pared 6 bases from V and 8 bases from J, leaving 13 bases between. The CDR3 is 12 amino acids. The CDR3 nucleotides read TGTGCCAGCAGCAATAAACGGTTCGGCTACACCTTC. Residues: CASSNKRFGYTF.